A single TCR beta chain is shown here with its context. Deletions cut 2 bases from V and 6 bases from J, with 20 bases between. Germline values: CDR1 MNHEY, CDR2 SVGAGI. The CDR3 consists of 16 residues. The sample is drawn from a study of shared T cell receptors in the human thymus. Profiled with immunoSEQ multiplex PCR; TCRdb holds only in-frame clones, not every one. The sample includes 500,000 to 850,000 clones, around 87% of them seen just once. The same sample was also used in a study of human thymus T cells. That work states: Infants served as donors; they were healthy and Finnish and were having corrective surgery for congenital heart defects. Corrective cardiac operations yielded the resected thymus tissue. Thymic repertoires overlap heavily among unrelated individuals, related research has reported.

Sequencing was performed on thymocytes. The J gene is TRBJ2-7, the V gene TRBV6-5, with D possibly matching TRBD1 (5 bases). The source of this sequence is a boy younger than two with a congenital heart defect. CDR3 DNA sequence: TGTGCCAGCAGTTACCAGATTAACCTTCCAGGGTCCGAGCAGTACTTC. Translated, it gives CASSYQINLPGSEQYF.